The 22 T cell receptor beta chains in this list originate from one sample, sequenced in a study of cytomegalovirus exposure and HLA in healthy donors. The primer mix had 60 Vbeta and 13 Jbeta primers. Method: immunoSEQ multiplex PCR; TCRdb's copy keeps in-frame clones and lacks some. Of about 98,000 clones listed, under 75% are singletons. Sequencing was done on a sample of PBMCs. These receptors were collected from a female donor in good health and CMV-seronegative.

The gene calls are TRBV7-9 and TRBJ1-1; unclear D gene. V was cut by 2 bases and J by 4 bases, with 14 bases left in between. Germline V gene sequence: CDR1 SEHNR, CDR2 FQNEAQ (reference sequence). This CDR3 contains 15 residues. Here the CDR3 reads CASSLTPGYATEAFF. In DNA, the CDR3 is TGTGCCAGCAGCTTAACCCCAGGATACGCCACTGAAGCTTTCTTT.

This clone turned up a few times. The chain recombines TRBV6-6 with TRBJ1-6; unclear D gene. CDR3 length equals 14 residues. Germline V lookup: CDR1 MNHNY, CDR2 SVGAGI (reference sequence). V was trimmed by 5 bases and J by 7 bases, leaving 12 bases between them. CDR3: CASSNAGENSPLHF. The CDR3, as DNA: TGTGCCAGCAGTAACGCGGGAGAAAATTCACCCCTCCACTTT.

This clone was counted between two and nine times. The rearrangement links TRBV7-8 to TRBJ1-5; 8 positions match TRBD1. The CDR3 has 15 amino acids. J lost 9 bases, V lost 4 bases, and 11 bases had no gene match. Per germline, CDR1 SGHVS and CDR2 FQNEAQ. The chain's CDR3 is CASSSDRGRHPPQHF. The CDR3 DNA reads as TGTGCCAGCAGCTCCGACAGGGGTCGACACCCGCCCCAGCATTTT.

The gene calls are TRBV30 and TRBJ2-5, with D maybe TRBD1 (6 bases). The CDR3 is 16 amino acids. CDR1 is GTSNPN, CDR2 SVGIG, per germline (reference sequence). V was pared by 0 bases and J by 7 bases, with 21 bases between. Here the CDR3 DNA reads TGTGCCTGGAGTGTTGTGGAGCAGGGGCCATTCGGGACCCAGTACTTC. It translates to CAWSVVEQGPFGTQYF.

The rearrangement uses TRBV25-1 and TRBJ2-2; 7 bases line up with TRBD1. CDR3 length equals 15 residues. Trimming at V came to 8 bases and at J to 0 bases, leaving 6 bases not matched to a gene. The germline gives CDR1 MGHDK, CDR2 SYGVNS. CDR3: CASGLQGANTGELFF. CDR3 coding DNA: TGTGCCAGCGGTCTTCAGGGGGCGAACACCGGGGAGCTGTTTTTT.

The rearrangement uses TRBV30 and TRBJ2-2; 8 nucleotides line up with TRBD1. From germline, CDR1 is GTSNPN and CDR2 SVGIG (reference sequence). Trimming at V came to 8 bases and at J to 4 bases, leaving 3 bases not matched to a gene. The CDR3 totals 12 residues. CDR3 sequence reads: CATTGVTGELFF. CDR3 sequence (DNA): TGTGCCACGACAGGGGTCACCGGGGAGCTGTTTTTT.

The rearrangement joins TRBV6-1 to TRBJ1-1; no clear D. CDR1 is MNHNS and CDR2 is SASEGT in the germline V gene. The V end was cut by 5 bases, the J end by 1 base, with 14 bases between. The CDR3 loop spans 15 amino acids. The CDR3 sequence: CASSLLVAGNTEAFF. The CDR3 nucleotides are TGTGCCAGCAGTCTCCTTGTCGCAGGGAACACTGAAGCTTTCTTT.

The chain has TRBV7-9 and TRBJ2-7; 10 bases fit TRBD2. Germline V CDR1 and CDR2: SEHNR, FQNEAQ (reference sequence). V was clipped by 7 bases and J by 4 bases; unmatched bases: 10. The CDR3 covers 15 residues. CDR3 bases: TGTGCCAGCACCGCGTCTCTAGCGGGAGTGTACGAGCAGTACTTC. Translation: CASTASLAGVYEQYF.

This chain links TRBV5-1 with TRBJ1-1; 9 bases map to TRBD1. Germline values: CDR1 SGHRS, CDR2 YFSETQ. J gave up 5 bases and V 4 bases, and 9 bases lay outside the gene matches. This CDR3 comprises 15 residues. The CDR3 DNA is TGCGCCAGCAGCGGGACGGGACAGGGAGTGACTGAAGCTTTCTTT. It is translated as CASSGTGQGVTEAFF.

The V call is TRBV27, the J call TRBJ2-7; 10 bases match TRBD2. Germline lookup yields CDR1 MNHEY and CDR2 SMNVEV (reference sequence). CDR3 size: 16 residues. V lost 5 bases and J lost 3; bases outside the gene matches: 10. CDR3 protein: CASSPIAGGSLYEQYF. The DNA for the CDR3 is TGTGCCAGCAGTCCTATAGCGGGAGGCAGCCTCTACGAGCAGTACTTC.

This clone was detected once. This rearrangement joins TRBV28 to TRBJ2-2; unclear D gene. The CDR3 is 13 amino acids. Trimming took 7 bases from V and 0 from J, leaving 6 bases between them. Looked up from germline, CDR1 is MDHEN and CDR2 is SYDVKM. CDR3 in amino acids: CASTQANTGELFF. For the CDR3, the DNA is TGTGCCAGCACCCAGGCGAACACCGGGGAGCTGTTTTTT.

This clone came up a few times. Other nucleotide sequences in the sample specify the same CDR3. J is TRBJ2-3 and V is TRBV28; maybe TRBD2 (6 bases). Trimming took off 6 bases at V and 3 bases at J, with 16 bases between the two ends. The CDR3 runs to 15 residues. The germline V gene encodes CDR1 MDHEN and CDR2 SYDVKM. The CDR3 DNA reads as TGTGCCAGCAGACGATTAGCGGAGGGGACAGATACGCAGTATTTT. It translates to CASRRLAEGTDTQYF.

This chain uses TRBV5-4 with TRBJ1-2, with 8 nucleotides matching TRBD1. This CDR3 spans 14 amino acids. CDR1 is SGHNT and CDR2 is YYREEE in the germline V gene (reference sequence). J was trimmed by 7 bases and V by 4 bases; bases with no gene match: 9. CDR3 in DNA: TGTGCCAGCAGCCAGCCAACGACAGGGGTTGGCTACACCTTC. Translating gives CASSQPTTGVGYTF.

This clone occurred once. This chain uses TRBV7-9 with TRBJ1-6; maybe TRBD1 (5 bases). Germline CDR1 SEHNR, CDR2 FQNEAQ (reference sequence). The CDR3 runs 17 residues. V was shortened by 2 bases and J by 7 bases, with 18 bases between the two germline ends. As DNA, the CDR3 is TGTGCCAGCAGCTTAACAGGAGTCATTCTGGGGAATTCACCCCTCCACTTT. It yields the protein CASSLTGVILGNSPLHF.

The chain couples TRBV11-2 to TRBJ1-1; 12 nucleotides agree with TRBD1. The CDR3 runs 18 residues. Germline CDR1 is SGHAT and CDR2 is FQNNGV. J was trimmed by 1 base and V by 5 bases; bases with no gene match: 11. CDR3 sequence: CASSPQAGTGGRNTEAFF. CDR3 bases: TGTGCCAGCAGCCCTCAAGCCGGGACAGGGGGCCGGAACACTGAAGCTTTCTTT.

The rearrangement links TRBV7-2 to TRBJ2-3; 12 bases are shared with TRBD2. The J segment lost 8 bases and the V segment lost 5 bases, leaving 14 bases of the junction unmatched. The CDR3 length is 17 residues. CDR1 SGHTA and CDR2 FQGNSA come from the germline V gene. As DNA, the CDR3 is TGTGCCAGCAGCCAAGATATATTACGGACTAGCGGGGTTACGCAGTATTTT. Translating gives CASSQDILRTSGVTQYF.

V gene TRBV11-3 combines with J gene TRBJ1-2, with 7 bases that match TRBD1. The CDR3 length is 16 residues. The junction had 10 bases not matched to a gene; V was cut back by 5 bases and J by 1 base. Germline V lookup: CDR1 SGHNT, CDR2 YENEEA. The chain's CDR3 is CASSPRRDSVNYGYTF. For the CDR3, the DNA is TGTGCCAGCAGCCCGCGACGGGACAGTGTTAACTATGGCTACACCTTC.

The gene calls are TRBV25-1 and TRBJ2-2; TRBD1 matches 8 bases. Germline loops: CDR1 MGHDK, CDR2 SYGVNS. With V trimmed by 1 base and J by 6 bases, 7 bases remained unmatched. The CDR3 sequence is 16 residues long. The CDR3 nucleotides are TGTGCCAGCAGTGAATCAGGAACAGGGGGTTCCGGGGAGCTGTTTTTT. Its protein is CASSESGTGGSGELFF.

The J gene is TRBJ2-7, the V gene TRBV7-8; 8 nucleotides align to TRBD2. CDR3 length: 16 amino acids. The J segment lost 6 bases and the V segment lost 2 bases, leaving 12 bases of the junction unmatched. The V gene's germline CDR1 is SGHVS and CDR2 FQNEAQ. In DNA form, the CDR3 reads TGTGCCAGCAGCTTAAACGTAGGGACTAGAGGGAGCGAGCAGTACTTC. Translation gives CASSLNVGTRGSEQYF.

The V call is TRBV7-6, the J call TRBJ1-1; TRBD1 might be the D (5 bases). Germline CDR1 and CDR2: SGHVS and FNYEAQ. This CDR3 has 14 amino acids. The germline V and J ends were trimmed by 5 bases and 0 bases, with 10 bases remaining between them. The CDR3 DNA follows: TGTGCCAGCAGCCCGGGGGAGATGAACACTGAAGCTTTCTTT. Residues: CASSPGEMNTEAFF.

Here the CDR3 DNA reads TGTGCCAGCAGTGCCCTAGGAGGCGGGGGGGCTACGACAGATACGCAGTATTTT. Its protein is CASSALGGGGATTDTQYF. The rearrangement uses TRBV6-1 and TRBJ2-3; TRBD2 agrees at 9 bases. In germline, CDR1 is MNHNS, CDR2 SASEGT. CDR3 length: 18 amino acids. V shed 4 bases and J 3 bases; nucleotides not matched to a gene: 14.

The chain couples TRBV4-3 to TRBJ1-1, with TRBD1 matching over 7 bases. Germline V gene lookup returns CDR1 LGHNA and CDR2 YSLEER. V was pared by 1 base and J by 2 bases, with 4 bases of the junction left unmatched. The CDR3 is made up of 15 amino acids. The chain's CDR3 is CASSQVAGGNTEAFF. CDR3 DNA sequence: TGCGCCAGCAGCCAAGTGGCAGGGGGAAACACTGAAGCTTTCTTT.